This section outlines one TCR beta chain sequence together with its context. As yet, its antigen is unknown. The sample is drawn from a study of cytomegalovirus exposure and HLA in healthy donors. The study, taken as a whole, reports: Reported findings show TCR beta sequences accurately forecast HLA-A and HLA-B alleles in most subjects. V- and J-gene trimming of TCR beta was linked (in a later analysis) to a missense DCLRE1C variant. In a later analysis, HLA-C alleles had the fewest associated TCRs, DRB1 alleles the most.

It was with 60 Vbeta and 13 Jbeta primers that the PCR ran. Only in-frame clones appear in the TCRdb table, and some are missing; sequencing was by immunoSEQ multiplex PCR. In all, the sample yields tens of thousands of clones. Donors showed nominal health when sampled, although they likely had unrecorded immune exposures. The CDR3 consists of 15 residues. CDR1 SGHTA and CDR2 FQGNSA come from the germline V gene. V gave up 2 bases and J gave up 1 base, with 11 bases separating them. The rearrangement uses TRBV7-2 and TRBJ1-1, with D possibly TRBD1 on 5 matching bases. The material sequenced was PBMCs. The TCR was taken from a woman in her sixties in good health and CMV-seronegative. This CDR3 reads CASSLRGTGNTEAFF. CDR3 coding DNA: TGTGCCAGCAGCTTAAGGGGTACAGGGAACACTGAAGCTTTCTTT.